This T cell receptor (beta chain) was captured in a study of radiotherapy plus CTLA-4 blockade in lung cancer. The V and J ends lost 5 bases and 2 bases, in that order; junction bases with no gene match: 10. Germline V gene sequence: CDR1 SGHTA, CDR2 FQGNSA. This CDR3 has 18 amino acids. Clones were sequenced by immunoSEQ multiplex PCR, and TCRdb holds only the in-frame ones, with some missing. The sample contains about 77,000 clones, roughly 74% of which appear only once. V gene TRBV7-2 combines with J gene TRBJ2-7, with 15 bases identical to TRBD2. Sequencing used peripheral blood, obtained from a patient treated with radiotherapy plus ipilimumab. This TCR was recovered from a human donor with non-small cell lung cancer whose response to radiotherapy plus ipilimumab could not be evaluated. The CDR3 DNA reads as TGTGCCAGCAGCCTCCAAACCGGGACTAGCGGGGGGACCTACGAGCAGTACTTC. It yields the protein CASSLQTGTSGGTYEQYF.